These 20 T cell receptor beta chains originate from one sample sequenced in a study of T cell changes during pregnancy in multiple sclerosis (dated by TCRdb to about 2019). The receptor library was made with the immunoSEQ multiplex PCR assay. TCRdb mirrors the immuneACCESS table, restricted to in-frame sequences. Some clones are absent from its copies; in checked studies, under half trace to an unresolved V gene, and the reason for the others is unknown. In this sample the table shows under 75,000 clones, more than 90% of which occur a single time. 2.3% of the sample lies in the top ten. This specimen was peripheral blood, taken in the first trimester of pregnancy. These receptors were collected from a female donor with multiple sclerosis, enrolled in a pregnancy study.

The chain combines TRBV11-1 with TRBJ2-3; 8 bases line up with TRBD1. J gave up 4 bases and V 4 bases, and 4 bases lay outside the gene matches. This CDR3 has 14 amino acids. Germline lookup yields CDR1 SGHAT and CDR2 FQDESV (reference sequence). CDR3 amino acids: CASSSGQGPDTQYF. CDR3 coding DNA: TGTGCCAGCAGCTCAGGACAGGGACCAGATACGCAGTATTTT.

CDR3 loop: CASRLAGDTYEQYF. The CDR3 DNA reads as TGCGCCAGCAGATTAGCGGGAGATACGTACGAGCAGTACTTC. The rearrangement joins TRBV10-2 to TRBJ2-7, with 9 bases lining up with TRBD2. The V and J ends lost 6 bases and 4 bases, in that order; junction bases with no gene match: 7. This CDR3 spans 14 amino acids. Germline V lookup: CDR1 WSHSY, CDR2 SAAADI.

This chain connects TRBV18 to TRBJ2-5; D is perhaps TRBD2 (5 bases). Germline V gene lookup returns CDR1 KGHSH and CDR2 LQKENI. The CDR3 is 15 residues long. V was trimmed by 5 bases and J by 3 bases, leaving 16 bases between them. CDR3 protein: CASSSTPRGKETQYF. The CDR3 DNA reads as TGTGCCAGCTCATCGACTCCTCGAGGGAAAGAGACCCAGTACTTC.

J is TRBJ2-3 and V is TRBV4-2; TRBD2 matches at 10 bases. Germline loops: CDR1 LGHNA, CDR2 YNFKEQ. The CDR3 extends over 16 amino acids. With V trimmed by 4 bases and J by 1 base, 5 bases remained unmatched. The CDR3 reads CASSPTLAGGTDTQYF. The DNA for the CDR3 is TGTGCCAGCAGCCCAACGCTAGCGGGAGGCACAGATACGCAGTATTTT.

V usage is TRBV19 and J usage is TRBJ1-1; D is undetermined. Germline CDR1 LNHDA, CDR2 SQIVND (reference sequence). The CDR3 loop spans 14 amino acids. Deletions cut 7 bases from V and 1 base from J, with 13 bases between. The DNA of the CDR3 is TGTGCCAGTACCCCTCCGCGGGAGAACACTGAAGCTTTCTTT. As protein: CASTPPRENTEAFF.

This clone was detected only once. The chain employs TRBV5-4 and TRBJ2-3, with D perhaps TRBD2 (5 bases). V shed 1 base and J shed 6 bases, with 9 bases lying between them. The V gene's germline CDR1 is SGHNT and CDR2 YYREEE (reference sequence). The CDR3 loop spans 13 amino acids. CDR3 nucleotide sequence: TGTGCCAGCAGCTTGTCGGAGGCCGATACGCAGTATTTT. Translation gives CASSLSEADTQYF.

This sequence joins TRBV27 and TRBJ1-1; 9 bases match TRBD1. Per the germline V gene, CDR1 is MNHEY and CDR2 is SMNVEV (reference sequence). The length of the CDR3 is 14 residues. V lost 5 bases and J lost 3; bases outside the gene matches: 4. DNA of the CDR3: TGTGCCAGCAGTAACAGGGGGCGATACACTGAAGCTTTCTTT. Translated, it gives CASSNRGRYTEAFF.

The rearrangement joins TRBV7-9 to TRBJ2-5, with 12 bases identical to TRBD2. Germline V gene sequence: CDR1 SEHNR, CDR2 FQNEAQ (reference sequence). The V gene end was trimmed by 5 bases and the J gene end by 2 bases; junction bases not matched to a gene: 3. CDR3 length: 15 amino acids. Here the CDR3 DNA reads TGTGCCAGCAGCCTTCTAGCGGGAGGGCAAGAGACCCAGTACTTC. Encoded protein: CASSLLAGGQETQYF.

The rearrangement uses TRBV29-1 and TRBJ2-3; D is undetermined. V lost 7 bases, J lost 0 bases, and 11 bases lay in between. The CDR3 runs 13 residues. Germline values: CDR1 SQVTM, CDR2 ANQGSEA. CDR3 nucleotide sequence: TGCAGCGCCGCGGTAGATAGCACAGATACGCAGTATTTT. Translating gives CSAAVDSTDTQYF.

The rearrangement uses TRBV28 and TRBJ1-5, with TRBD1 identical over 7 bases. CDR1 is MDHEN, CDR2 SYDVKM, per germline. There are 16 residues in the CDR3. Trimming at V came to 4 bases and at J to 6 bases, leaving 12 bases not matched to a gene. DNA of the CDR3: TGTGCCAGCAGTTCCCTACAGGGGTTAGGAGGTCAGCCCCAGCATTTT. It yields the protein CASSSLQGLGGQPQHF.

The chain employs TRBV7-8 and TRBJ1-3, with no clear D. V lost 3 bases and J lost 2, with 5 bases in between. The CDR3 covers 13 residues. Germline V lookup: CDR1 SGHVS, CDR2 FQNEAQ. The CDR3 DNA reads as TGTGCCAGCAGCTTTAATACTGGAAACACCATATATTTT. Its translation: CASSFNTGNTIYF.

This sequence joins TRBV5-1 and TRBJ2-1; 10 positions agree with TRBD1. After removal of 6 bases from V and 0 bases from J, the junction contained 18 bases not matched to a gene. The CDR3 spans 20 residues. Germline values: CDR1 SGHRS, CDR2 YFSETQ. The CDR3 DNA is TGCGCCAGCACCTCCACCAACCTACGACAGGGGGCTAGCTCCTACAATGAGCAGTTCTTC. Its protein is CASTSTNLRQGASSYNEQFF.

This clone came up a few times. The CDR3 region has the DNA TGTGCCTGGAGTAATCAGGGGGCGCAATCGGTCACTGAAGCTTTCTTT. This sequence encodes CAWSNQGAQSVTEAFF. The J gene is TRBJ1-1, the V gene TRBV30; 8 nucleotides agree with TRBD1. Germline V lookup: CDR1 GTSNPN, CDR2 SVGIG (reference sequence). The trim removed 2 bases at V and 4 bases at J, leaving 12 bases unmatched. The CDR3 is made up of 16 amino acids.

V gene TRBV7-3 combines with J gene TRBJ2-2; D is ambiguous. Per the germline V gene, CDR1 is SGHTA and CDR2 is FQGTGA. Trimming took 5 bases from V and 6 from J, leaving 10 bases between them. This CDR3 contains 13 residues. CDR3 amino acids: CASSLSEAGELFF. CDR3 bases: TGTGCCAGCAGCCTAAGCGAGGCCGGGGAGCTGTTTTTT.

The chain couples TRBV5-1 to TRBJ2-7; 9 bases match TRBD1. After removal of 2 bases from V and 4 bases from J, the junction contained 7 bases not matched to a gene. The CDR3 consists of 15 residues. Germline assignment: CDR1 SGHRS and CDR2 YFSETQ. The CDR3 coding sequence is TGCGCCAGCAGCTTTGGAGGACAGGGGAATTACGAGCAGTACTTC. Its translation: CASSFGGQGNYEQYF.

This clone turned up a few times. The chain uses TRBV5-1 and TRBJ1-3, with 8 bases matching TRBD1. Germline V CDR1 and CDR2: SGHRS, YFSETQ. The CDR3 is made up of 18 amino acids. J gave up 2 bases and V 0 bases, and 10 bases lay outside the gene matches. CDR3 sequence reads: CASSLGQGAKWAGNTIYF. Written as DNA, the CDR3 is TGCGCCAGCAGCTTGGGCCAGGGGGCAAAGTGGGCTGGAAACACCATATATTTT.

The rearrangement links TRBV27 to TRBJ2-7, with 8 nucleotides matching TRBD2. Germline V gene data show CDR1 as MNHEY and CDR2 as SMNVEV (reference sequence). The CDR3 sequence is 15 residues long. V was pared by 6 bases and J by 0 bases, with 7 bases of the junction left unmatched. CDR3 region: CASRRNSGVSYEQYF. The CDR3 DNA reads TGTGCCAGCAGGCGGAATAGCGGGGTCTCCTACGAGCAGTACTTC.

The chain couples TRBV9 to TRBJ2-7; 8 bases align to TRBD2. The CDR3 length is 15 residues. Germline values: CDR1 SGDLS, CDR2 YYNGEE. Trimming at V came to 0 bases and at J to 2 bases, leaving 4 bases not matched to a gene. CDR3 protein: CASSVVGGGPYEQYF. In DNA form, the CDR3 reads TGTGCCAGCAGCGTAGTAGGCGGGGGGCCCTACGAGCAGTACTTC.

The chain has TRBV7-2 and TRBJ2-5; the D gene is possibly TRBD2 (6 bases). In germline, CDR1 is SGHTA, CDR2 FQGNSA. V lost 5 bases, J lost 1 base, and 8 bases lay in between. There are 13 residues in the CDR3. CDR3 residues: CASSRSGQETQYF. The CDR3, as DNA: TGTGCCAGCAGCCGTAGCGGCCAAGAGACCCAGTACTTC.

The J gene is TRBJ2-2, the V gene TRBV5-1; 14 bases are a match to TRBD2. The germline V gene encodes CDR1 SGHRS and CDR2 YFSETQ. The CDR3 loop spans 18 amino acids. The V and J ends lost 2 bases and 5 bases, in that order; junction bases with no gene match: 8. The CDR3 coding sequence is TGCGCCAGCAGCTTCGGACCAGGGACTAGCGGGGGAACCGGGGAGCTGTTTTTT. Encoded protein: CASSFGPGTSGGTGELFF.